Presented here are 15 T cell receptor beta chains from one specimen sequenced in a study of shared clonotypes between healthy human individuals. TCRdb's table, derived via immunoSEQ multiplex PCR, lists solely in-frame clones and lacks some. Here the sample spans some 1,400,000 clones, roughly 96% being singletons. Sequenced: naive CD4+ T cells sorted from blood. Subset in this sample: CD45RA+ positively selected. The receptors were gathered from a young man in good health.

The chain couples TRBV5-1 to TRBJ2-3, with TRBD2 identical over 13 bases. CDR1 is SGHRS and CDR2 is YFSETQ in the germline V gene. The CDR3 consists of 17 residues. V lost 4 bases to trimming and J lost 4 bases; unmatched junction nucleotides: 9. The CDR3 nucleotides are TGCGCCAGCAGCCACTCTAGTGGACTAGCGGGAGCAGATACGCAGTATTTT. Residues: CASSHSSGLAGADTQYF.

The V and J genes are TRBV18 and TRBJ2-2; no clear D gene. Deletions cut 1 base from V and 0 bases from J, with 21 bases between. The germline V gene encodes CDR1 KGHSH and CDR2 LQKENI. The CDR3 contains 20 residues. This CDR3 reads CASSPRLRSNPDSNTGELFF. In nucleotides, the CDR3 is TGTGCCAGCTCACCACGTCTTCGCTCTAACCCCGATTCGAACACCGGGGAGCTGTTTTTT.

In DNA, the CDR3 is TGTGCCAGCACTCCGATGGGGCTGGACACTGAAGCTTTCTTT. Protein product: CASTPMGLDTEAFF. The chain carries TRBV4-2 and TRBJ1-1; tentative D call: TRBD1 (5 bases). V gave up 7 bases and J gave up 3 bases, with 15 bases separating them. The CDR3 consists of 14 residues. CDR1 is LGHNA and CDR2 is YNFKEQ in the germline V gene.

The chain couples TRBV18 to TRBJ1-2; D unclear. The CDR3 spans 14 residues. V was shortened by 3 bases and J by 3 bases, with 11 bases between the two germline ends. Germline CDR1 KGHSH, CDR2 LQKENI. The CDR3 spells CASSPATSHYGYTF. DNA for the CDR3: TGTGCCAGCTCACCCGCCACCAGTCACTATGGCTACACCTTC.

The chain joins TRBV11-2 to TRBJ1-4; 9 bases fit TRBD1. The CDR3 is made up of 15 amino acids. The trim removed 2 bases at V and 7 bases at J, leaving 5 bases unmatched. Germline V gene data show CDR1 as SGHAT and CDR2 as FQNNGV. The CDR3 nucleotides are TGTGCCAGCAGCTTATCCGGACAGGGGAGTGAAAAACTGTTTTTT. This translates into CASSLSGQGSEKLFF.

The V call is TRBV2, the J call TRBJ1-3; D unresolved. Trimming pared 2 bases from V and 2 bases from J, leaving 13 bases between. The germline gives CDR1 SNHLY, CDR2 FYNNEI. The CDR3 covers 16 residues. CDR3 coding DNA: TGTGCCAGCAGTGAATCTGTAGGAAGGACTGGAAACACCATATATTTT. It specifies CASSESVGRTGNTIYF.

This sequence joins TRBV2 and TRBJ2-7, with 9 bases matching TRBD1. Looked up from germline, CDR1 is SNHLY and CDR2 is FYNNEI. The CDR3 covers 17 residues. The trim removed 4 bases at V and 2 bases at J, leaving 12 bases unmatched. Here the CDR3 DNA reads TGTGCCAGCAGTGTGTCCGAGGGGGGGACAGGGACCTACGAGCAGTACTTC. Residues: CASSVSEGGTGTYEQYF.

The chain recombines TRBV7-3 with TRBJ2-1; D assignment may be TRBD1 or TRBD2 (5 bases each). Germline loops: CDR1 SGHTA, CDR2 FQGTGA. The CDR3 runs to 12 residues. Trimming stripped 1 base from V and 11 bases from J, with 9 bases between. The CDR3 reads CASSLMTGQQFF. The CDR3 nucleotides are TGTGCCAGCAGCTTAATGACGGGACAGCAGTTCTTC.

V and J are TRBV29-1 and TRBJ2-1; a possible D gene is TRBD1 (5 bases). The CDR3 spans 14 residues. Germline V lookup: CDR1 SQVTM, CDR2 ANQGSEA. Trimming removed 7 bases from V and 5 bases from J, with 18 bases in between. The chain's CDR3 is CSATVGARNNEQFF. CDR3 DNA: TGCAGCGCTACGGTTGGGGCACGGAACAATGAGCAGTTCTTC.

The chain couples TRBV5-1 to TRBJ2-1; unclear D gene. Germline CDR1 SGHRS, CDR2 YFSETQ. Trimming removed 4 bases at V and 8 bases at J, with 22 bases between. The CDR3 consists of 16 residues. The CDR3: CASSAAKPPPRDEQFF. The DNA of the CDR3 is TGCGCCAGCAGCGCCGCTAAGCCCCCCCCTAGGGATGAGCAGTTCTTC.

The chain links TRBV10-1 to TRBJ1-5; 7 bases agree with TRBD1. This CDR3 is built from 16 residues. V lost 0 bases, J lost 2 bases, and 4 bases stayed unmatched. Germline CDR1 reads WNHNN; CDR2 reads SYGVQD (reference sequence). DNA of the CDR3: TGCGCCAGCAGTGAGTCGACGGGACAGTGCAATCAGCCCCAGCATTTT. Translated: CASSESTGQCNQPQHF.

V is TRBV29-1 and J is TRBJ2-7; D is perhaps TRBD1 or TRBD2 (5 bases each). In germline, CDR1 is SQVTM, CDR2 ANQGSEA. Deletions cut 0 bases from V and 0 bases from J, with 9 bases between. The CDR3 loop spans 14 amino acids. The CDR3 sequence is CSVEEGTSSYEQYF. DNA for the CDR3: TGCAGCGTTGAAGAGGGGACGAGCTCCTACGAGCAGTACTTC.

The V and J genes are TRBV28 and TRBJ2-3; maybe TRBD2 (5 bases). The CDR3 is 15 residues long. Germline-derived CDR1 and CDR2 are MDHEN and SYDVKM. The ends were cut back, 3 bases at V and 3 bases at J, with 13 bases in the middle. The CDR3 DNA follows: TGTGCCAGCAGTTTGCTAGCTCCTCCAACAGATACGCAGTATTTT. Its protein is CASSLLAPPTDTQYF.

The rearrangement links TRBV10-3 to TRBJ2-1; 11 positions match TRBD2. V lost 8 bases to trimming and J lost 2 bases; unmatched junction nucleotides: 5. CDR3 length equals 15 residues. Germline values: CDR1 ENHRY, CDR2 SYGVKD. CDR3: CAILGTSGTYNEQFF. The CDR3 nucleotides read TGTGCCATCCTAGGGACTAGCGGAACCTACAATGAGCAGTTCTTC.

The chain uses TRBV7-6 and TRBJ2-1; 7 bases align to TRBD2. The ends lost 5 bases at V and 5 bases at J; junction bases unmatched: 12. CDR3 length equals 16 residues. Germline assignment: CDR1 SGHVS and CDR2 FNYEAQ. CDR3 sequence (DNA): TGTGCCAGCAGCCATACCCGGGCTAGCGGAGACAATGAGCAGTTCTTC. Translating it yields CASSHTRASGDNEQFF.